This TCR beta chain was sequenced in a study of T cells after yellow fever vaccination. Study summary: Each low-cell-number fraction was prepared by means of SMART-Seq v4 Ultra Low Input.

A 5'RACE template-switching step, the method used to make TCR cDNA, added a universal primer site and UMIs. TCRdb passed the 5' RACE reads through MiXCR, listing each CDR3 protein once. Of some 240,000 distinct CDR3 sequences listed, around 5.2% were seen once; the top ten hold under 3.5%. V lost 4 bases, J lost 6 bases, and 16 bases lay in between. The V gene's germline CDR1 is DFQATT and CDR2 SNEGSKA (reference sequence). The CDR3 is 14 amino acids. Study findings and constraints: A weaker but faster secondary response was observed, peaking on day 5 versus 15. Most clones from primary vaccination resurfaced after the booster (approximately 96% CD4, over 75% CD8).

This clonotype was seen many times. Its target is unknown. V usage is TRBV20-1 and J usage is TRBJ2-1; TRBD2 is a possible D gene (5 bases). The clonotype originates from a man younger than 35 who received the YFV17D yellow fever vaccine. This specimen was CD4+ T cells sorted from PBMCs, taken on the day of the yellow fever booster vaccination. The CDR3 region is CSAKAGAWSNEQFF. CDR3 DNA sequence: TGCAGTGCTAAGGCGGGCGCGTGGAGCAATGAGCAGTTCTTC.